This T cell receptor delta chain came from a study of gamma-delta chains in newborns, infants, children. Study overall: Microbial exposure reportedly drives polyclonal innate γδ T cell expansion after birth.

TCRdb redid clone calling on the reads using CATT. The data contain 7,500 or so delta-chain clones, approximately 10% of them seen just once; the ten biggest clones take up approximately 6.6%. J was trimmed by 2 bases and V by 0 bases; bases with no gene match: 9. The CDR3 contains 18 residues. The germline gives CDR1 GEAIGNYY, CDR2 EKD. The TCR comes from a child who was a newborn, infant or young child, either healthy, febrile or measles-vaccinated (not recorded which). Sequencing was performed on blood. This sequence joins TRDV2 and TRDJ1, with 12 nucleotides matching TRDD3. Assignment of the J gene here rests on matching the DNA to germline, because TCRdb gives none. The CDR3 DNA is TGTGCCTGTGACACCGTTACTGGGGGATACCCCGCTACCGATAAACTCATCTTT. Its protein is CACDTVTGGYPATDKLIF.